This T cell receptor (beta chain) was documented in a study of vaccination and CD4 T cells after COVID-19. On the study more broadly: Two doses of either BNT162b2 or mRNA-1273 vaccine went to participants.

Treatment specified: approximately nine-day PBMC culture with coronavirus spike peptide pools or control peptides (ViraFEST assay). Cultured CD4+ T cell DNA was sequenced using the Oncomine TCR Beta short-read assay. Each CDR3 protein is one row after TCRdb ran MiXCR on the PCR reads. The sample yields 3,500 to 4,500 distinct CDR3 sequences, 30% to 40% seen once. Germline assignment: CDR1 MNHEY and CDR2 SVGAGI. This CDR3 has 16 residues. V lost 3 bases to trimming and J lost 6 bases; unmatched junction nucleotides: 13. As regards this clonotype: Its antigen is currently unknown.

The chain employs TRBV6-5 and TRBJ1-1; 7 nucleotides line up with TRBD1. The receptor's source is a human donor who had recovered from COVID-19. Sequenced here: CD4+ T cells from blood, cultured in vitro, sampled after SARS-CoV-2 vaccination. CDR3 amino acids: CASSYLTGARSAEAFF. In DNA, the CDR3 is TGTGCCAGCAGTTATCTAACAGGGGCCAGGAGCGCTGAAGCTTTCTTT.